The clone carrying this T cell receptor (beta chain) was observed a few times. Here immunoSEQ multiplex PCR was the method, and the copy in TCRdb shows in-frame clones only, minus some. The repertoire holds roughly 150,000 clones, with 84% as singletons. The CDR3 has 12 residues. V lost 5 bases and J lost 4, with 8 bases in between. Germline assignment: CDR1 SEHNR and CDR2 FQNEAQ (reference sequence). This specimen comes from a study of blood T cell repertoires in COVID-19. Sequenced: peripheral blood. The chain combines TRBV7-9 with TRBJ1-2; D is perhaps TRBD1 (6 bases). The sequence was collected from a woman aged 45-65 years with acute or convalescent COVID-19. The CDR3 bases are TGTGCCAGCAGCCGGGGGGCCTATGGCTACACCTTC. Its translation: CASSRGAYGYTF.